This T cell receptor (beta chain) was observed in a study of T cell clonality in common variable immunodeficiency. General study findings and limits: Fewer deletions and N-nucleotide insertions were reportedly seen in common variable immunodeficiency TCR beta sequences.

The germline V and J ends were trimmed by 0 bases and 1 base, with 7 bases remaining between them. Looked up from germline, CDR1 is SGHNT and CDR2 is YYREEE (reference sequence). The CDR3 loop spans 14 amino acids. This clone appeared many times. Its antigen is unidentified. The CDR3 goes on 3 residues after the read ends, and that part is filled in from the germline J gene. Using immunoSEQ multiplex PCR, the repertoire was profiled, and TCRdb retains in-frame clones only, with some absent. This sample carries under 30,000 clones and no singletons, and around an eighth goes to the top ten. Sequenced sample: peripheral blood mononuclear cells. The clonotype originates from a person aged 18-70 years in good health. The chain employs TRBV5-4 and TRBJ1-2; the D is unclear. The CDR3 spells CASSLENSNYGYTF. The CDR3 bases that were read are TGTGCCAGCAGCTTGGAAAACAGTAACTATGGC.